This T cell receptor beta chain was identified during a study of shared clonotypes between healthy human individuals. Naive CD8 cells, CD45RO-negative and positively selected for CCR7, excluded terminally differentiated effector memory CD45RA+ cells. Everyone who donated was a Caucasian adult who lived in Nashville, Tennessee. The run depth of the assay was deep. The repertoire was sequenced with immunoSEQ multiplex PCR; TCRdb's copy has only in-frame clones and lacks some. The sample shows about 2 million clones, roughly 94% of them seen only once. Germline V CDR1 and CDR2: GTSNPN, SVGIG (reference sequence). Trimming at V came to 0 bases and at J to 4 bases, leaving 12 bases not matched to a gene. The CDR3 consists of 16 residues.

The source material was naive CD8+ T cells sorted from blood. The chain links TRBV30 to TRBJ2-7; 7 positions match TRBD2. The receptor was isolated from a man younger than 35 in good health. CDR3 sequence reads: CAWSVGLVGPQYEQYF. CDR3 nucleotide sequence: TGTGCCTGGAGTGTAGGACTAGTGGGCCCCCAATACGAGCAGTACTTC.